The rows below give T cell receptor beta chains drawn from one sample of a study of blood T cell repertoires in COVID-19. Clones were read by immunoSEQ multiplex PCR, and TCRdb kept only the in-frame ones, dropping some. The table shows some 260,000 clones, with approximately 88% occurring only once. Source material: peripheral blood. Receptors were obtained from a woman aged 70-85 years with COVID-19, enrolled during active disease. CDR3s include the opening cysteine and the closing phenylalanine or tryptophan. D genes are given only for firm matches. Where a row states a size, it is once, few, many or the class of an expanded clone; other rows omit it.

>NA|TRBJ2-3|NA|TRBV3-1/TRBV3-2
TGTGCCAGCAGCCAAGGGCCCCGAGATACGCAGTATTTT
CASSQGPRDTQYF
>NA|TRBJ2-1|TRBD2|TRBV6-5
TGTGCCAGCACCCCTTTCGGACTAGGAGACAATGAGCAGTTCTTC
CASTPFGLGDNEQFF
>NA|TRBJ1-6|NA|TRBV10-3
TGTGCCATCAGAGGCGACACATCCAACCCCCTCCACTTT
CAIRGDTSNPLHF
>once|TRBJ1-1|NA|TRBV10-3
TGTGCCATCAGTGACCCCGACAAGAACACTGAAGCTTTCTTT
CAISDPDKNTEAFF
>NA|TRBJ1-1|NA|TRBV9
TGTGCCAGCAGCGTAGAGGGGGACCACACTGAAGCTTTCTTT
CASSVEGDHTEAFF
>NA|TRBJ1-4|TRBD1|TRBV7-9
TGTGCCAGCAGCTCGGACAGGGGTATTGAAAAACTGTTTTTT
CASSSDRGIEKLFF
>NA|TRBJ1-2|TRBD1|TRBV24-1
TGTGCCACCAGTGACCCCTCAAGACAGGGGGGAAGTCTTGGCTACACCTTC
CATSDPSRQGGSLGYTF
>once|TRBJ1-2|NA|TRBV27
TGTGCCAGCAGAACGGGGTATGGCTACACCTTC
CASRTGYGYTF
>few|TRBJ2-7|NA|TRBV6-5
TGTGCCAGCAGTTACTCGTTTTTGCGGTCCTACGAGCAGTACTTC
CASSYSFLRSYEQYF
>once|TRBJ1-1|NA|TRBV6-2/TRBV6-3
TGTGCCAGCAGTTACTCGGTGATGAGCACTGAAGCTTTCTTT
CASSYSVMSTEAFF
>once|TRBJ1-2|NA|TRBV19
TGTGCCAGTCTCAGGGGCAACTATGGCTACACCTTC
CASLRGNYGYTF
>NA|TRBJ2-7|NA|TRBV18
TGTGCCAGCTCACCAGGCGGGGTCTCCTACGAGCAGTACTTC
CASSPGGVSYEQYF
>NA|TRBJ1-2|NA|TRBV28
TGTGCCAGCAGTCCAGGGGAGAAGTGGGGCTACACCTTC
CASSPGEKWGYTF
>NA|TRBJ2-1|TRBD1|TRBV4-3
TGCGCCAGCAGCCAAGCGGGACAGGGGTTGAATGAGCAGTTCTTC
CASSQAGQGLNEQFF
>NA|TRBJ1-3|TRBD1|TRBV7-9
TGTGCCAGCAGCTTGGGGACAGGAGCAGGAAACACCATATATTTT
CASSLGTGAGNTIYF
>once|TRBJ2-1|NA|TRBV3-1/TRBV3-2
TGTGCCAGCAGCCTAGGGACACAAACCTACAATGAGCAGTTCTTC
CASSLGTQTYNEQFF
>NA|TRBJ1-4|TRBD1|TRBV15
TGTGCCACCAGCCGCGGGACAGGGCGTTCGGTGTATGAAAAACTGTTTTTT
CATSRGTGRSVYEKLFF
>NA|TRBJ2-4|NA|TRBV25-1
TGTGCCAGCAGTGAAGTGGGCAGTGAGAACATTCAGTACTTC
CASSEVGSENIQYF
>few|TRBJ2-3|NA|TRBV6-2/TRBV6-3
TGTGCCAGCAGTGCAGGGGCGGCAGATACGCAGTATTTT
CASSAGAADTQYF
>NA|TRBJ2-3|TRBD1|TRBV6-5
TGTGCCAGCATATTGGGACAGGGGAACGCAGATACGCAGTATTTT
CASILGQGNADTQYF
>NA|TRBJ1-2|TRBD1|TRBV15
TGTGCCACCAGCAGGGGGACAGATGGCTACACCTTC
CATSRGTDGYTF
>NA|TRBJ1-4|NA|TRBV6-1
TGTGCCAGCAGTGGCGGGACGTCAGCAACTAATGAAAAACTGTTTTTT
CASSGGTSATNEKLFF
>once|TRBJ1-2|TRBD1|TRBV29-1
TGCAGCGTTAGACAGGGGAGAGATGGCTACACCTTC
CSVRQGRDGYTF
>NA|TRBJ1-2|TRBD1|TRBV4-2
TGTGCCAGCAGCCAAGATCCGAGGGGGCTGGGGGGCTACACCTTC
CASSQDPRGLGGYTF
>NA|TRBJ2-7|NA|TRBV11-3
TGTGCCAGCAGCTTTTTCAATCAGCGCCTCTTCTACGAGCAGTACTTC
CASSFFNQRLFYEQYF
>NA|TRBJ1-5|TRBD1|TRBV19
TGTGCCAGTAGTAAGGACAGGGGGATCAGTCAGCCCCAGCATTTT
CASSKDRGISQPQHF
>once|TRBJ2-5|TRBD2|TRBV7-7
TGTGCTAGCAGCTCGCTAGCGGGACACCAAGAGACCCAGTACTTC
CASSSLAGHQETQYF
>once|TRBJ2-7|TRBD2|TRBV6-5
TGTGCCAGCTCAGCCCCAGCGGGAGGGCCCAACGAGCAGTACTTC
CASSAPAGGPNEQYF
>once|TRBJ2-3|NA|TRBV3-1/TRBV3-2
TGTGCCAGCAGCCTGAGAGAAAGCGGGACAGGAGATACGCAGTATTTT
CASSLRESGTGDTQYF
>NA|TRBJ1-2|TRBD1|TRBV5-1
TGCGCCAGCAGCCCAGGACAGGGCGGCTATGGCTACACCTTC
CASSPGQGGYGYTF
>NA|TRBJ2-3|NA|TRBV4-1
TGCGCCAGCAGCCAAGAAACAGGTGCTAGCACAGATACGCAGTATTTT
CASSQETGASTDTQYF
>NA|TRBJ2-7|TRBD1|TRBV27
TGTGCCAGCAGTCCGACAGGGTACAACGAGCAGTACTTC
CASSPTGYNEQYF
>NA|TRBJ2-4|NA|TRBV30
TGTGCCCTAGGCATTGATACCAAAAACATTCAGTACTTC
CALGIDTKNIQYF
>NA|TRBJ2-5|NA|TRBV21-1
TGTGCCAGCAGCAAAGACAGGGATGAGACCCAGTACTTC
CASSKDRDETQYF
>NA|TRBJ2-1|NA|TRBV5-1
TGCGCCAGCAGCTTGGCCGGGACATACCTCAATGAGCAGTTCTTC
CASSLAGTYLNEQFF
>once|TRBJ1-5|NA|TRBV27
TGTGCCAGCAGTTTGGGCAGCAATCAGCCCCAGCATTTT
CASSLGSNQPQHF
>once|TRBJ2-3|NA|TRBV10-3
TGTGCCACCTCACAGGGAGTAGATACGCAGTATTTT
CATSQGVDTQYF
>NA|TRBJ2-1|TRBD2|TRBV4-1
TGCGCCAGCAGCCAAGACCCCGCCACTAGCGGCAGCTACAATGAGCAGTTCTTC
CASSQDPATSGSYNEQFF
>NA|TRBJ1-2|NA|TRBV6-5
TGTGCCAGCAGTTCCCATCGAGGAGGGGCGCCGGGCTACACCTTC
CASSSHRGGAPGYTF
>NA|TRBJ1-2|NA|TRBV30
TGTGCCTGGAGCCCTCGAACCCTCCGGGACTCTAACTATGGCTACACCTTC
CAWSPRTLRDSNYGYTF
>once|TRBJ1-5|NA|TRBV28
TGTGCCAGCAGTTTAGATCTACAGCCCCAGCATTTT
CASSLDLQPQHF